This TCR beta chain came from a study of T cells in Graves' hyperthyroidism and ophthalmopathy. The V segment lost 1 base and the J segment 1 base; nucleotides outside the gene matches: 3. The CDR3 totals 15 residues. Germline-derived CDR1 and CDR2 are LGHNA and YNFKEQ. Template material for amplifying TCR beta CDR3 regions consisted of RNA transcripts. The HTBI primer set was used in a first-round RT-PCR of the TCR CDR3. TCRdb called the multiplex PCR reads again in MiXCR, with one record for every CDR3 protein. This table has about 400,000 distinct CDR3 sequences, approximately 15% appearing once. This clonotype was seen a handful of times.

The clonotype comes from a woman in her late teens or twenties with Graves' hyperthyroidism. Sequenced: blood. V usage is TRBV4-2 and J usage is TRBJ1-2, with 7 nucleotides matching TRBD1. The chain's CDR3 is CASSQGGTDNYGYTF. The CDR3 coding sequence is TGTGCCAGCAGCCAAGGAGGGACAGATAACTATGGCTACACCTTC.